This T cell receptor beta chain is drawn from a study of T cell responses to AZD1222 COVID-19 vaccine. Only in-frame clones appear in the TCRdb table, and some are missing; sequencing was by immunoSEQ multiplex PCR. The sample records approximately 200,000 clones, almost 95% being singletons. This CDR3 has 13 amino acids. V was shortened by 3 bases and J by 7 bases, with 13 bases between the two germline ends. The germline V gene encodes CDR1 SGHRS and CDR2 YFSETQ. This receptor was obtained from an adult in good health. This chain uses TRBV5-1 with TRBJ1-1, with D perhaps matching TRBD1 (5 bases). The specimen was peripheral blood, collected on day 0 of AZD1222 vaccination. The CDR3 here is CASSYGGAVEAFF. CDR3 sequence (DNA): TGCGCCAGCAGCTATGGAGGGGCCGTTGAAGCTTTCTTT. Using reference TRBV5-1 and TRBJ1-1 for the parts outside the CDR3, the full variable domain is KAGVTQTPRYLIKTRGQQVTLSCSPISGHRSVSWYQQTPGQGLQFLFEYFSETQRNKGNFPGRFSGRQFSNSRSEMNVSTLELGDSALYLCASSYGGAVEAFFGQGTRLTVV.